This TCR beta chain was sequenced during a study of preoperative IRX-2 immunotherapy in early breast cancer. Sample treatment: preoperative locoregional IRX-2 cytokine immunotherapy. Preoperative locoregional IRX-2 cytokine immunotherapy was tested in the phase Ib source study. Trimming took 3 bases from V and 1 from J, leaving 9 bases between them. CDR1 LNHDA and CDR2 SQIVND come from the germline V gene (reference sequence). The CDR3 covers 14 residues. The method was immunoSEQ multiplex PCR; TCRdb's version includes in-frame clones alone and lacks a portion of them. The sample carries approximately 96,000 clones, roughly 85% recorded once.

This receptor was taken from a human donor with breast cancer. This sample comprised tumor tissue, obtained after IRX-2 immunotherapy. The chain is built from TRBV19 and TRBJ1-1; D unclear. Here the CDR3 DNA reads TGTGCCAGTAGTATCTTCCGGGAGAACACTGAAGCTTTCTTT. Its translation is CASSIFRENTEAFF.